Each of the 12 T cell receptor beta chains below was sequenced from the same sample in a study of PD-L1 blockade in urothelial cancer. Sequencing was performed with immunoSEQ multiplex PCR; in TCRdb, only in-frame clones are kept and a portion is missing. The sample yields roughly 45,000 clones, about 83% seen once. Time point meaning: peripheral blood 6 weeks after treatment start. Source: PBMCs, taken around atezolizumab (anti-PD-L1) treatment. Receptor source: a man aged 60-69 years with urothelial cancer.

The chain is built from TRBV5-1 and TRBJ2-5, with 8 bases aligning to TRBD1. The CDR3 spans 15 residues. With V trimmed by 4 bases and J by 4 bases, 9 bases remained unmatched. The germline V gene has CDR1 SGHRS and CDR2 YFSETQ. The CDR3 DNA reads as TGCGCCAGCAGCCCAGGACAGGGAAGGGGAGAGACCCAGTACTTC. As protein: CASSPGQGRGETQYF.

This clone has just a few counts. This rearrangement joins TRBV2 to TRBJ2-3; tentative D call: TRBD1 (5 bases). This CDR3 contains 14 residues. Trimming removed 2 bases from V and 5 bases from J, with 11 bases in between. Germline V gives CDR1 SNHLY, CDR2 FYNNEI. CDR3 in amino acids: CASSERQGRDTQYF. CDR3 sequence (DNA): TGTGCCAGCAGTGAACGGCAGGGAAGAGATACGCAGTATTTT.

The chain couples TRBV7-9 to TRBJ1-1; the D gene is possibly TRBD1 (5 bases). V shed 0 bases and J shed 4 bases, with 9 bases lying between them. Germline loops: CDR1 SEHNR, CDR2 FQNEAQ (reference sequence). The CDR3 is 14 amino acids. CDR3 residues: CASSLALGGTEAFF. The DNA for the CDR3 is TGTGCCAGCAGCTTAGCGCTCGGGGGCACTGAAGCTTTCTTT.

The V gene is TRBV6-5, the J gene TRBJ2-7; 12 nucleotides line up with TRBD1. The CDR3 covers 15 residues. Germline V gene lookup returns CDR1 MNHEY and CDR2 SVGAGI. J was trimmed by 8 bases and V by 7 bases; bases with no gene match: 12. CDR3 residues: CASKPPGTGGAKQYF. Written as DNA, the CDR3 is TGTGCCAGCAAGCCTCCGGGGACAGGGGGCGCAAAGCAGTACTTC.

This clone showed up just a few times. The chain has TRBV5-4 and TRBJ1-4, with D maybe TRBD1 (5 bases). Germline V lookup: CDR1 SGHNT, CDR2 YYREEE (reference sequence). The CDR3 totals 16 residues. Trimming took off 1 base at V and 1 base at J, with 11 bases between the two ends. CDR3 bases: TGTGCCAGCAGCTTGCGTATGGGGCAAACTAATGAAAAACTGTTTTTT. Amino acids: CASSLRMGQTNEKLFF.

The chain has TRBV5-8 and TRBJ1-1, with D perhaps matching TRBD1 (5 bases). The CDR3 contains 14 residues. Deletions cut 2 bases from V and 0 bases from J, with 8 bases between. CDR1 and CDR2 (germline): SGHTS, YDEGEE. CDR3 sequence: CASSLGVLNTEAFF. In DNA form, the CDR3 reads TGTGCCAGCAGCTTAGGGGTTTTGAACACTGAAGCTTTCTTT.

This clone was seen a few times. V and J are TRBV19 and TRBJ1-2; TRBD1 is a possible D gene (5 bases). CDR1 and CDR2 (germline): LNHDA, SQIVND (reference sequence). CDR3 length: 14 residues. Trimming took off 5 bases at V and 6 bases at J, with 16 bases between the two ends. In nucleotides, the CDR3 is TGTGCCAGTAGTGTATGGCAGGGAAAAGATGGCTACACCTTC. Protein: CASSVWQGKDGYTF.

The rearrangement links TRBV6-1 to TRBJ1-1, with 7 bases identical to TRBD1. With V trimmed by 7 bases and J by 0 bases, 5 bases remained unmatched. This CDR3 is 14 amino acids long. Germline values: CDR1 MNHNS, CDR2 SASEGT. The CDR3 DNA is TGTGCCAGCACTACGACAGGGTTGAACACTGAAGCTTTCTTT. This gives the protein CASTTTGLNTEAFF.

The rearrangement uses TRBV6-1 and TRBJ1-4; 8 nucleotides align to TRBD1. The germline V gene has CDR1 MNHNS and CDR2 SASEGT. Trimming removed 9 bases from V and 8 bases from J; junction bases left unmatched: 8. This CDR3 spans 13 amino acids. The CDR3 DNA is TGTGCCAGTGACAGGGGTAATTCGGAAAAACTGTTTTTT. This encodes CASDRGNSEKLFF.

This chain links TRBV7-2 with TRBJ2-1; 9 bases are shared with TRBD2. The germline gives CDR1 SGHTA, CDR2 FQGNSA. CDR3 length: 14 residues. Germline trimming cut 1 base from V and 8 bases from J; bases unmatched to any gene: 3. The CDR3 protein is CASSLGRGGHEQFF. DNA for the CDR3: TGTGCCAGCAGCTTAGGGCGGGGGGGCCATGAGCAGTTCTTC. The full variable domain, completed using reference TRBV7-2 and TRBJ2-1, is GAGVSQSPSNKVTEKGKDVELRCDPISGHTALYWYRQSLGQGLEFLIYFQGNSAPDKSGLPSDRFSAERTGGSVSTLTIQRTQQEDSAVYLCASSLGRGGHEQFFGPGTRLTVL.

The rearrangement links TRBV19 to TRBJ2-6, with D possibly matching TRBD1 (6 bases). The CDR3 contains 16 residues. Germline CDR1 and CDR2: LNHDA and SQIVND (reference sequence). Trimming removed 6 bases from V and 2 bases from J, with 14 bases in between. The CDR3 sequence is CASSPEGGAGANVLTF. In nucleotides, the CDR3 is TGTGCCAGTAGCCCCGAAGGGGGTGCTGGGGCCAACGTCCTGACTTTC.

CDR3 nucleotide sequence: TGTGCCAGCAGCCAAGGGGTGAACACTGAAGCTTTCTTT. This translates into CASSQGVNTEAFF. The chain recombines TRBV7-3 with TRBJ1-1; D possibly corresponds to TRBD1 (5 bases). The V gene lost 5 bases and the J gene lost 0 bases, with 7 bases spanning the gap. This CDR3 region has 13 residues. Germline values: CDR1 SGHTA, CDR2 FQGTGA.